This T cell receptor (beta chain) stems from a study of T cell responses to AZD1222 COVID-19 vaccine. The data were produced by immunoSEQ multiplex PCR, yet TCRdb's version contains in-frame clones alone and is incomplete. The sample comprises about 93,000 clones, 65% to 90% of which are singletons, and about 8% rests with the top ten. Germline V gene sequence: CDR1 LNHDA, CDR2 SQIVND (reference sequence). This CDR3 spans 15 amino acids. V shed 10 bases and J shed 8 bases, with 24 bases lying between them. Sequenced material: peripheral blood, taken on day 0 of AZD1222 vaccination. The V call is TRBV19, the J call TRBJ2-1; D tentatively reads TRBD1 or TRBD2 (5 bases each). The sequence came from an adult in good health. The CDR3 DNA reads TGTGCCACACGGGGCCCGTTAAGAGTAGGATATGAGCAGTTCTTC. This translates into CATRGPLRVGYEQFF.